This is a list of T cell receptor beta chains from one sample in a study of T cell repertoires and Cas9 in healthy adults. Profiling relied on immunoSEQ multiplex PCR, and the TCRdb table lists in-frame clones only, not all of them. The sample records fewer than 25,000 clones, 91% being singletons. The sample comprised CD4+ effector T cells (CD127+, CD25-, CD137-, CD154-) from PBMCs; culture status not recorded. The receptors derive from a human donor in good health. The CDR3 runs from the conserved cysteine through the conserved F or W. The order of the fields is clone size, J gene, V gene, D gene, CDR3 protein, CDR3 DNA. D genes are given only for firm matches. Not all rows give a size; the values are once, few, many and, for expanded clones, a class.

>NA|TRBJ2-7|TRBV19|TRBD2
CASSRLAGRGNEQYF
TGTGCCAGTAGTAGGCTAGCGGGAAGAGGAAACGAGCAGTACTTC
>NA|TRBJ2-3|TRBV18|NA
CASSPLAGADTQYF
TGTGCCAGCTCACCACTAGCAGGGGCAGATACGCAGTATTTT
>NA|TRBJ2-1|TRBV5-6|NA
CASSNSGTLEQFF
TGTGCCAGCAGTAACTCCGGGACACTCGAGCAGTTCTTC
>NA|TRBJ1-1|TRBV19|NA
CASRPGPGSEAFF
TGTGCCAGTAGGCCGGGCCCCGGGTCTGAAGCTTTCTTT
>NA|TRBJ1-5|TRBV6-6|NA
CASSSMDSFNQPQHF
TGTGCCAGCAGTTCCATGGACAGCTTTAATCAGCCCCAGCATTTT
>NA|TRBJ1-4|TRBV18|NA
CASSAQGYSNEKLFF
TGTGCCAGCTCAGCCCAAGGGTACTCTAATGAAAAACTGTTTTTT
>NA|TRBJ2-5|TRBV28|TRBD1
CASSLGQKETQYF
TGTGCCAGCAGTTTGGGACAGAAAGAGACCCAGTACTTC
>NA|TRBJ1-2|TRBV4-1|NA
CASSQARGAGYTF
TGCGCCAGCAGCCAGGCCAGGGGAGCTGGCTACACCTTC
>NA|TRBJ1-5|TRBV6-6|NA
CASSWTSGDQPQHF
TGTGCCAGCAGTTGGACTTCAGGTGATCAGCCCCAGCATTTT
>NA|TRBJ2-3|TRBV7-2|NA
CASSLAGGDTQYF
TGTGCCAGCAGCCTCGCCGGGGGAGATACGCAGTATTTT
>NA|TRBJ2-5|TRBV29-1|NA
CSVARGGEETQYF
TGCAGCGTGGCGAGGGGGGGCGAAGAGACCCAGTACTTC
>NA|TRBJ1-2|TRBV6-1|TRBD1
CASSDPTGVYGYTF
TGTGCCAGCAGTGACCCGACAGGGGTCTATGGCTACACCTTC
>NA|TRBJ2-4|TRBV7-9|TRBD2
CASTLGGESKNIQYF
TGTGCCAGCACCCTCGGGGGGGAGTCAAAAAACATTCAGTACTTC
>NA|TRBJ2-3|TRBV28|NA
CASSLTSTDTQYF
TGTGCCAGCAGTTTAACTAGCACAGATACGCAGTATTTT
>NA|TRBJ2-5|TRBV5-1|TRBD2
CASSLASSGGQETQYF
TGCGCCAGCAGCTTGGCCTCTAGCGGGGGCCAAGAGACCCAGTACTTC
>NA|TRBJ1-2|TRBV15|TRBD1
CATSRGSPGTGGGGYTF
TGTGCCACCAGCAGAGGATCCCCCGGGACAGGGGGCGGTGGCTACACCTTC
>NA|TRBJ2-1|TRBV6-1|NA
CASSEIKGLWRDNEQFF
TGTGCCAGCAGTGAAATCAAGGGTCTCTGGCGGGACAATGAGCAGTTCTTC
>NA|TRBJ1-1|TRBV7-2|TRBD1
CASSKNRGAVLDTEAFF
TGTGCCAGCAGCAAAAACAGGGGGGCCGTTTTGGACACTGAAGCTTTCTTT
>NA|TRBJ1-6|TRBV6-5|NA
CASSPLSSYNSPLHF
TGTGCCAGCAGCCCCCTTAGCTCCTATAATTCACCCCTCCACTTT
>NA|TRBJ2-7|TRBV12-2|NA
CASRLKDALAGENEQYF
TGTGCAAGTCGCCTTAAGGATGCACTAGCGGGAGAGAACGAGCAGTACTTC
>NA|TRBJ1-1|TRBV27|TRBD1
CASSPTGVNTEAFF
TGTGCCAGCAGTCCTACAGGGGTAAACACTGAAGCTTTCTTT
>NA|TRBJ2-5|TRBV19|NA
CASSHRDPWGETQYF
TGTGCCAGTAGTCACCGGGACCCATGGGGAGAGACCCAGTACTTC
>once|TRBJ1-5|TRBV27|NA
CASSFSSGSNQPQHF
TGTGCCAGCAGTTTTTCATCAGGGTCCAATCAGCCCCAGCATTTT
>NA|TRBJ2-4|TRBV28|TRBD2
CASSPLRLAGVGENIQYF
TGTGCCAGCAGTCCCCTCCGACTAGCGGGAGTGGGTGAAAACATTCAGTACTTC
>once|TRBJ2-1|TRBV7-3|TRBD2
CASSLGSRVAGRGNEQFF
TGTGCCAGCAGCTTAGGGTCCCGGGTCGCGGGGAGGGGCAATGAGCAGTTCTTC
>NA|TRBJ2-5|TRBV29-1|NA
CSSREGTGQETQYF
TGCAGCTCAAGGGAGGGGACAGGCCAAGAGACCCAGTACTTC
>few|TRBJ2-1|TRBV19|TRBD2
CATPEGTIWDNEQFF
TGTGCCACCCCCGAGGGGACTATTTGGGACAATGAGCAGTTCTTC
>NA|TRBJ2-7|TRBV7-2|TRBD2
CASSPLAGPYEQYF
TGTGCCAGCAGCCCCTTAGCGGGACCCTACGAGCAGTACTTC
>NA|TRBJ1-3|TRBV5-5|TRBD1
CASSWTGMAGNTIYF
TGTGCCAGCAGCTGGACAGGGATGGCTGGAAACACCATATATTTT
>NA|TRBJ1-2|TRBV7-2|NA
CASSAGTYGGYTF
TGTGCCAGCAGCGCCGGGACATACGGTGGCTACACCTTC
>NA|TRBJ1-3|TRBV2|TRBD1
CASRFQGGPYNTIYF
TGTGCCAGCAGATTTCAGGGGGGCCCCTATAACACCATATATTTT
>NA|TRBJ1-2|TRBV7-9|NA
CASSLESNYGYTF
TGTGCCAGCAGCTTGGAGTCTAACTATGGCTACACCTTC
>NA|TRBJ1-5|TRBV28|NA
CASSWGKVQPQHF
TGTGCCAGCAGTTGGGGAAAAGTACAGCCCCAGCATTTT
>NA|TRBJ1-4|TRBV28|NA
CASIHSGGHGEKLFF
TGTGCCAGCATCCACTCGGGGGGGCACGGCGAAAAACTGTTTTTT
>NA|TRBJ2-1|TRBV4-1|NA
CASSQVDMGLLNYNEQFF
TGCGCCAGCAGCCAAGTTGATATGGGGCTACTGAACTACAATGAGCAGTTCTTC
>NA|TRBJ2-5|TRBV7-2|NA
CASSPSLGRHQETQYF
TGTGCCAGCAGCCCCTCCCTCGGGCGGCACCAAGAGACCCAGTACTTC
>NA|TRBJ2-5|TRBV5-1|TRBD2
CASSLGTSGKETQYF
TGCGCCAGCAGCTTAGGGACTAGCGGTAAAGAGACCCAGTACTTC
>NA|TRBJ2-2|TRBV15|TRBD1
CATSRGTESGELFF
TGTGCCACCAGCAGGGGGACAGAGTCCGGGGAGCTGTTTTTT
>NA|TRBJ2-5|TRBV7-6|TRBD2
CASSPGGGQETQYF
TGTGCCAGCAGCCCTGGGGGAGGGCAAGAGACTCAGTACTTC
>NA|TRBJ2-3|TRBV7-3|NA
CASSFRQTDTQYF
TGTGCCAGCAGCTTCAGACAGACGGATACGCAGTATTTT